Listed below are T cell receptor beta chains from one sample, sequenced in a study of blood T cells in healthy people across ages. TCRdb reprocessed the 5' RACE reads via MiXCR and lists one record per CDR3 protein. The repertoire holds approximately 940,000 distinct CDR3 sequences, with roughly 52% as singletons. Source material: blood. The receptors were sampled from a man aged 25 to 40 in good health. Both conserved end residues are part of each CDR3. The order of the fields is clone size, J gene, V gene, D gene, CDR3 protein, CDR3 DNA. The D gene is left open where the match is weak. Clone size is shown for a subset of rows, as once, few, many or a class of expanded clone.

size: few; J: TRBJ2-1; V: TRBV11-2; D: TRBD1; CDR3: CASSTGQGAFEQFF; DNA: TGTGCCAGCTCGACGGGGCAGGGGGCCTTTGAGCAGTTCTTC
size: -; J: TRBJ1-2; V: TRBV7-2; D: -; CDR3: CASSLAGHGYTF; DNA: TGTGCCAGCAGCTTAGCTGGGCATGGCTACACCTTC
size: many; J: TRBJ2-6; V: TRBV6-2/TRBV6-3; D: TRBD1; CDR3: CASDRAGANVLTF; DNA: TGTGCCAGCGACAGGGCTGGGGCCAACGTCCTGACTTTC
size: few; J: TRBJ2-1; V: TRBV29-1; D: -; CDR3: CSVGSGEQFF; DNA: TGCAGCGTTGGCTCGGGGGAGCAGTTCTTC
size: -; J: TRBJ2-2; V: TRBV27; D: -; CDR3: CASRRAGTENTGELFF; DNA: TGTGCCAGCAGGCGGGCGGGGACGGAGAACACCGGGGAGCTGTTTTTT
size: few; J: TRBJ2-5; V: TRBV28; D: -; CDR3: CASSLMGETQYF; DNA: TGTGCCAGCAGTTTAATGGGAGAGACCCAGTACTTC
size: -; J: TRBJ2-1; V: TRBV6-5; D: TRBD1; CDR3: CASSYSGTGFNNEQFF; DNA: TGTGCCAGCAGTTACTCCGGGACAGGGTTTAACAATGAGCAGTTCTTC
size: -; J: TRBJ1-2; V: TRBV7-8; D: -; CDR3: CASTGPYNYGYTF; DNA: TGTGCCAGCACCGGACCCTATAACTATGGCTACACCTTC
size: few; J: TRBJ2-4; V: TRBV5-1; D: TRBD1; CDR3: CASSSSQGAYEQYF; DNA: TGCGCCAGCAGCTCTAGCCAGGGGGCCTATGAGCAGTACTTC
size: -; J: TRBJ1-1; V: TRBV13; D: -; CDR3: CASSIPQGRGTEAFF; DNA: TGTGCCAGCAGCATTCCTCAGGGGAGGGGTACTGAAGCTTTCTTT
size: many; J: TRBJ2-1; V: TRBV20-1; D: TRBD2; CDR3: CSASHSSGGAHEQFF; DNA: TGCAGTGCTAGTCACAGTAGCGGGGGGGCACATGAGCAGTTCTTC
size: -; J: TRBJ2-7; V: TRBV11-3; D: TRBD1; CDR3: CASRGRAGGYEQYF; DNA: TGTGCCAGCAGAGGCAGGGCAGGGGGCTACGAGCAGTACTTC
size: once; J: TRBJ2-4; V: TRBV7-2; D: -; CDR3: CASSLEPAPGFKNIQYF; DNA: TGTGCCAGCAGCTTAGAACCGGCCCCCGGGTTCAAAAACATTCAGTACTTC
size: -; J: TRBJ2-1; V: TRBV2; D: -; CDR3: CASRLLTRRYNEQFF; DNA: TGTGCCAGCCGCCTCCTAACCCGACGGTACAATGAGCAGTTCTTC
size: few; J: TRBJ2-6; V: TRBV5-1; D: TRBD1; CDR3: CASSLRQGGESGANVLTF; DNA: TGCGCCAGCAGCCTACGACAGGGTGGGGAGTCTGGGGCCAACGTCCTGACTTTC
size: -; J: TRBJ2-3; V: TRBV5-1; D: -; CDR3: CASRFQGKGPDTQYF; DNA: TGCGCCAGCAGGTTCCAGGGTAAAGGTCCAGATACGCAGTATTTT
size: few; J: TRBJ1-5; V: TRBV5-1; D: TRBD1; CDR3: CASSQTGDNQPQHF; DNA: TGCGCCAGCAGCCAAACAGGGGACAATCAGCCCCAGCATTTT
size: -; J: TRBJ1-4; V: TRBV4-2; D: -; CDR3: CASSQWAMLNEKLFF; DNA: TGTGCCAGCAGCCAATGGGCGATGCTTAATGAAAAACTGTTTTTT
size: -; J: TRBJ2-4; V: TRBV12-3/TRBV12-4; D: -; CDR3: CASIFFVSQNIQYF; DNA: TGTGCCAGCATTTTCTTCGTCAGCCAAAACATTCAGTACTTC
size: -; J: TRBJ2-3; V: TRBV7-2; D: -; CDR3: CASSSLTTDTQYF; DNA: TGTGCCAGCAGCTCCCTTACCACAGATACGCAGTATTTT
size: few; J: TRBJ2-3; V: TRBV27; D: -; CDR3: CASSEDSGTTDTQYF; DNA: TGTGCCAGCAGTGAGGACAGTGGGACCACAGATACGCAGTATTTT
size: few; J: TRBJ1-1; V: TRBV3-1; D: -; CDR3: CASSQERWTGTEAFF; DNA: TGTGCCAGCAGCCAAGAAAGATGGACGGGCACTGAAGCTTTCTTT
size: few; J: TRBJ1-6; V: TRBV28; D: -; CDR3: CASTLGGVIKNSPLHF; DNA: TGTGCCAGCACCCTGGGGGGGGTAATAAAGAATTCACCCCTCCACTTT
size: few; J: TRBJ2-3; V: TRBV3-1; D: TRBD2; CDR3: CASSSYSGGDTDTQYF; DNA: TGTGCCAGCAGCTCGTATAGCGGGGGGGACACAGATACGCAGTATTTT
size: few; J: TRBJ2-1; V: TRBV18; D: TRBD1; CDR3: CASSPGTGANNEQFF; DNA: TGTGCCAGCTCACCCGGGACAGGGGCAAACAATGAGCAGTTCTTC
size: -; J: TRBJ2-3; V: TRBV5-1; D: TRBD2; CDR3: CTSSLNSGGPDTQYF; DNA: TGCACCAGCAGCTTGAACAGCGGGGGACCAGATACGCAGTATTTT
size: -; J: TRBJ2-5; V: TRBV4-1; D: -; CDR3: CASSQEGVAGETQYF; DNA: TGCGCCAGCAGCCAAGAAGGAGTTGCGGGAGAGACCCAGTACTTC
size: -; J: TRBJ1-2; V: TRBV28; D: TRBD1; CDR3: CASSLLSDRDYTF; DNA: TGTGCCAGCAGTTTATTATCGGACAGGGACTACACCTTC
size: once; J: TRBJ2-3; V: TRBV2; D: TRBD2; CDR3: CASRASSGGGPDTQYF; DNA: TGTGCCAGCCGCGCGTCTAGCGGGGGGGGTCCAGATACGCAGTATTTT
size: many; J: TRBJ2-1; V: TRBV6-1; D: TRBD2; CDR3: CASSWGGGYNEQFF; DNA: TGTGCCAGCAGCTGGGGGGGAGGCTACAATGAGCAGTTCTTC
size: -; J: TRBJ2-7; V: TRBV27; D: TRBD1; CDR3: CASSFLGTDSYEQYF; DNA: TGTGCCAGCAGTTTCCTCGGGACAGACTCCTACGAGCAGTACTTC
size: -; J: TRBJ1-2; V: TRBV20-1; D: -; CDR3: CSAPRRAGGYTF; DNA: TGCAGTGCTCCCCGCAGGGCGGGTGGCTACACCTTC
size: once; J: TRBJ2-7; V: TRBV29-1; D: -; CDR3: CSVEAANDNSYEQYF; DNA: TGCAGCGTTGAAGCCGCGAACGATAACTCCTACGAGCAGTACTTC
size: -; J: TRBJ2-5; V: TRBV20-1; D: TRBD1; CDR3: CSARVGTGINGQYF; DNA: TGCAGTGCTAGAGTCGGGACAGGGATCAATGGGCAGTACTTC
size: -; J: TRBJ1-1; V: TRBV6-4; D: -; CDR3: CASRASGIYTEAFF; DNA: TGTGCCAGCAGAGCCTCAGGCATTTACACTGAAGCTTTCTTT
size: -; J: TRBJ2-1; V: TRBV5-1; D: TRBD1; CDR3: CASSSGTGGGSSYNEQFF; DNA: TGCGCCAGCAGCTCCGGGACAGGAGGAGGGAGCTCCTACAATGAGCAGTTCTTC
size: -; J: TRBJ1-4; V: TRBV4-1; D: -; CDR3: CASSQDGRSTNEKLFF; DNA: TGCGCCAGCAGCCAAGATGGTCGCTCTACTAATGAAAAACTGTTTTTT
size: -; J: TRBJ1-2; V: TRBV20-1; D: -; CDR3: CSPTPPGQVYGYTF; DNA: TGCAGTCCGACTCCTCCGGGACAAGTCTATGGCTACACCTTC
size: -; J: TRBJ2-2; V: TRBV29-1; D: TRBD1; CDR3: CSVYYRGCTGELFF; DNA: TGCAGCGTTTATTACAGGGGGTGCACCGGGGAGCTGTTTTTT
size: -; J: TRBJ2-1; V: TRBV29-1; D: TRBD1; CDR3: CSAAGDRGTYNEQFF; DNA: TGCAGCGCTGCGGGTGACAGGGGGACCTACAATGAGCAGTTCTTC
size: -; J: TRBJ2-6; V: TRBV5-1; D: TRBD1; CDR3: CASSFLRPGQGTSGANVLTF; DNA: TGCGCCAGCAGCTTCCTCCGTCCGGGACAGGGGACTTCTGGGGCCAACGTCCTGACTTTC
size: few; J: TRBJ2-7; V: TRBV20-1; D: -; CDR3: CSARWVSTYEQYF; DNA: TGCAGTGCTAGGTGGGTTTCCACCTACGAGCAGTACTTC
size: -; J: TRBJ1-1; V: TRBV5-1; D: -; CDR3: CASSTQYPGNTEAFF; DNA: TGCGCCAGCAGCACACAATATCCAGGGAACACTGAAGCTTTCTTT
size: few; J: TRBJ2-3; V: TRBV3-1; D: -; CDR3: CASSSGRWSTDTQYF; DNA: TGTGCCAGCAGCTCAGGAAGATGGAGCACAGATACGCAGTATTTT
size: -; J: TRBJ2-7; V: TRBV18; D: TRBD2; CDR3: CASSPPAGGPRSYEQYF; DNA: TGTGCCAGCTCACCACCGGCGGGGGGGCCGAGATCCTACGAGCAGTACTTC
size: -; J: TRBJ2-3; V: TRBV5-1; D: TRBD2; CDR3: CASSPLPTGGDTDTQYF; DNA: TGCGCCAGCAGCCCGCTCCCGACGGGGGGGGACACAGATACGCAGTATTTT
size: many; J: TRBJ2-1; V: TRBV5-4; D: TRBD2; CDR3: CASSSTSGAASYNEQFF; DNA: TGTGCCAGCAGCTCTACTAGCGGGGCCGCCTCCTACAATGAGCAGTTCTTC
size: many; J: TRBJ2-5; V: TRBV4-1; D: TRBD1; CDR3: CASSQEGTAQETQYF; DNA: TGCGCCAGCAGCCAAGAGGGGACAGCGCAAGAGACCCAGTACTTC
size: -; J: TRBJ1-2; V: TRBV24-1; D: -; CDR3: CATSDRAGYGYTF; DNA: TGTGCCACCAGTGATAGGGCAGGGTACGGCTACACCTTC
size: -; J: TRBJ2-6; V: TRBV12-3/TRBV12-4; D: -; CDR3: CASSLRGGSGANVLTF; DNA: TGTGCCAGCAGTTTACGAGGGGGCTCTGGGGCCAACGTCCTGACTTTC
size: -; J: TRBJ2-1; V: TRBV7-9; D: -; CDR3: CASSFYGGPYEQFF; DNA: TGTGCCAGCAGCTTTTATGGGGGGCCTTACGAGCAGTTCTTC
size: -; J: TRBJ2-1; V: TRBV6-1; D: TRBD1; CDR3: CASTQTGATKQFF; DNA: TGTGCCAGCACCCAAACAGGGGCGACTAAGCAGTTCTTC